This is a list of T cell receptor beta chains from one sample in a study of regulatory T cells in long-lasting Graves disease. TCRdb recomputed calls from the multiplex PCR reads with MiXCR, one row per CDR3 protein. The data hold roughly 450,000 distinct CDR3 sequences, with more than 20% observed a single time. Material: peripheral blood mononuclear cells (PBMCs), obtained when the disease was refractory, from a patient treated with antithyroid drugs. All receptors come from a female donor with Graves disease. The CDR3 runs from the conserved cysteine through the conserved F or W. A D gene is named only where the DNA matches it firmly. For some rows the clone size is stated as once, few or many, or as a class when expanded; others skip it.

>TRBV30|TRBJ1-2|few|NA
CAWTKGGAYGYTF
TGTGCCTGGACTAAAGGGGGAGCCTATGGCTACACCTTC
>TRBV5-4|TRBJ2-7|few|TRBD2
CASSLAGTSDEQYF
TGTGCCAGCAGCTTGGCCGGGACTAGCGACGAGCAGTACTTC
>TRBV5-1|TRBJ1-1|NA|NA
CASNRDTEAFF
TGCGCCAGCAACCGGGACACTGAAGCTTTCTTT
>TRBV27|TRBJ2-7|NA|NA
CASQTQGYEQYF
TGTGCCAGTCAGACCCAGGGCTACGAGCAGTACTTC
>TRBV7-8|TRBJ2-7|few|TRBD2
CASSRGGKSYEQYF
TGTGCCAGCAGCCGGGGGGGAAAAAGCTACGAGCAGTACTTC
>TRBV3-1|TRBJ2-2|few|NA
CASSQERILTGELFF
TGTGCCAGCAGCCAAGAGCGAATCTTAACCGGGGAGCTGTTTTTT
>TRBV10-3|TRBJ1-1|NA|NA
CAISEGRRVSKTEAFF
TGTGCCATCAGTGAGGGACGTCGAGTTTCGAAAACTGAAGCTTTCTTT
>TRBV4-1|TRBJ2-2|NA|TRBD2
CASRRGSLSGELFF
TGCGCCAGCAGGCGCGGGAGCCTATCCGGGGAGCTGTTTTTT
>TRBV19|TRBJ1-2|few|NA
CASSTGGHGYTF
TGTGCCAGTAGTACTGGGGGTCATGGCTACACCTTC
>TRBV6-2/TRBV6-3|TRBJ2-3|NA|TRBD2
CASSLWVGLAGGASTDTQYF
TGTGCCAGCAGCCTTTGGGTCGGACTAGCGGGAGGTGCTAGCACAGATACGCAGTATTTT
>TRBV6-1|TRBJ1-5|many|TRBD1
CASTPLRVTGANQPQHF
TGTGCCAGCACCCCCCTACGCGTGACAGGGGCAAATCAGCCCCAGCATTTT
>TRBV4-2|TRBJ1-1|NA|NA
CASSHSTSDSRGTEAFF
TGTGCCAGCAGCCATAGTACCTCGGACAGCCGCGGCACTGAAGCTTTCTTT
>TRBV5-1|TRBJ2-5|NA|TRBD1
CASSSASGGQETQYF
TGCGCCAGCAGCTCAGCGTCAGGGGGACAAGAGACCCAGTACTTC
>TRBV27|TRBJ1-2|few|NA
CASSHTPLVGFGYTF
TGTGCCAGCAGCCATACCCCCCTGGTCGGCTTTGGCTACACCTTC
>TRBV9|TRBJ2-7|few|NA
CASSPGRGMNEQYF
TGTGCCAGCAGCCCAGGCCGCGGCATGAACGAGCAGTACTTC
>TRBV6-2/TRBV6-3|TRBJ2-1|few|NA
CASSYSNGADPGFF
TGTGCCAGCAGTTACTCGAACGGGGCGGACCCCGGGTTCTTC
>TRBV30|TRBJ1-4|many|NA
CAWSWGANEKLFF
TGTGCCTGGAGTTGGGGGGCTAATGAAAAACTGTTTTTT
>TRBV15|TRBJ1-4|few|NA
CATSRTTGPHEKLFF
TGTGCCACCAGCAGGACTACGGGGCCCCATGAAAAACTGTTTTTT
>TRBV28|TRBJ2-1|NA|TRBD2
CASKQGSLAGDLNEQFF
TGTGCCAGCAAACAGGGTTCCCTAGCGGGAGATCTCAATGAGCAGTTCTTC
>TRBV18|TRBJ1-1|NA|NA
CASSLAGDTSGTEAFF
TGTGCCAGCTCACTTGCCGGGGACACCTCTGGCACTGAAGCTTTCTTT
>TRBV12-3/TRBV12-4|TRBJ2-7|few|TRBD2
CASSPRTSGISYEQYF
TGTGCCAGCAGCCCCCGGACTAGCGGGATTTCCTACGAGCAGTACTTC
>TRBV2|TRBJ1-2|many|NA
CASSERESYGYTF
TGTGCCAGCAGTGAGAGGGAGAGCTATGGCTACACCTTC
>TRBV19|TRBJ1-4|many|TRBD1
CASSPTGTGDEKLFF
TGTGCCAGTAGTCCGACCGGGACAGGGGATGAAAAACTGTTTTTT
>TRBV12-3/TRBV12-4|TRBJ1-1|many|NA
CASSAGPEYMNTEAFF
TGTGCCAGCAGTGCGGGCCCTGAGTACATGAACACTGAAGCTTTCTTT
>TRBV19|TRBJ1-1|few|NA
CASSWDTKNTEAFF
TGTGCCAGTAGTTGGGACACCAAGAACACTGAAGCTTTCTTT
>TRBV19|TRBJ2-2|few|NA
CASSAPGTKAGELFF
TGTGCCAGTAGTGCCCCGGGGACGAAGGCAGGGGAGCTGTTTTTT
>TRBV12-3/TRBV12-4|TRBJ2-7|many|TRBD2
CASSPGLAGLYEQYF
TGTGCCAGCAGTCCTGGACTAGCGGGACTATACGAGCAGTACTTC
>TRBV12-3/TRBV12-4|TRBJ2-7|few|NA
CASSSTLVVNF
TGTGCCAGCAGTTCGACGCTCGTGGTTAACTTC
>TRBV27|TRBJ2-1|NA|TRBD2
CASSLWGRANEQFF
TGTGCCAGCAGTTTATGGGGGAGGGCCAATGAGCAGTTCTTC
>TRBV6-1|TRBJ1-2|many|NA
CASSLLQKRGYGYTF
TGTGCCAGCAGTCTCCTACAGAAAAGGGGCTATGGCTACACCTTC
>TRBV12-3/TRBV12-4|TRBJ1-2|many|NA
CASSFHGDYGYTF
TGTGCCAGCAGTTTTCATGGCGACTATGGCTACACCTTC
>TRBV7-3|TRBJ1-1|many|TRBD1
CASSPETGGRTEAFF
TGTGCCAGCAGCCCGGAGACAGGGGGCCGCACTGAAGCTTTCTTT
>TRBV20-1|TRBJ2-7|many|NA
CSARGTVLGEQYF
TGCAGTGCTAGAGGGACAGTTTTAGGCGAGCAGTACTTC
>TRBV13|TRBJ1-5|many|NA
CASSLGMRQPQHF
TGTGCCAGCAGCTTAGGTATGCGTCAGCCCCAGCATTTT
>TRBV6-1|TRBJ2-1|NA|NA
CASSRLIAPNNEQFF
TGTGCCAGCAGCCGGCTTATAGCGCCCAACAATGAGCAGTTCTTC
>TRBV27|TRBJ2-2|few|TRBD2
CASSLSGSGSTGELFF
TGTGCCAGCAGTTTATCGGGTAGCGGGAGCACCGGGGAGCTGTTTTTT
>TRBV10-2|TRBJ2-2|NA|NA
CASTFRRGDTGELFF
TGCGCCAGCACCTTTCGGAGGGGGGACACCGGGGAGCTGTTTTTT
>TRBV5-1|TRBJ2-7|NA|NA
CASSLLPSGGTLREQYF
TGCGCCAGCAGCTTGTTACCGTCGGGGGGCACCCTACGAGAGCAGTACTTC
>TRBV30|TRBJ2-7|NA|TRBD1
CAWSLTGEYEQYF
TGTGCCTGGAGTTTAACAGGGGAGTACGAGCAGTACTTC
>TRBV11-2|TRBJ2-2|many|NA
CASSFLSTNTGELFF
TGTGCCAGCAGCTTTTTGAGCACCAACACCGGGGAGCTGTTTTTT
>TRBV6-2/TRBV6-3|TRBJ1-2|many|NA
CASSSINYGYTF
TGTGCCAGCAGTTCCATAAACTATGGCTACACCTTC
>TRBV6-1|TRBJ2-7|NA|TRBD2
CASSQGGTSGRFVEQYF
TGTGCCAGCAGTCAGGGGGGGACTAGCGGGAGATTTGTCGAGCAGTACTTC
>TRBV7-2|TRBJ1-1|few|NA
CASSDGGRSPEAFF
TGTGCCAGCAGCGACGGGGGCCGATCCCCTGAAGCTTTCTTT
>TRBV12-3/TRBV12-4|TRBJ2-7|many|NA
CASSVSGLPSYEQYF
TGTGCCAGCAGTGTTTCCGGGCTACCCTCCTACGAGCAGTACTTC
>TRBV7-9|TRBJ2-6|many|NA
CASSLAGTGANVLTF
TGTGCCAGCAGCTTAGCAGGGACTGGGGCCAACGTCCTGACTTTC
>TRBV7-6|TRBJ2-1|few|NA
CASSLDAANRVNEQFF
TGTGCCAGCAGCTTAGATGCTGCAAACAGGGTCAATGAGCAGTTCTTC
>TRBV6-1|TRBJ1-1|few|NA
CASREFGRQMNTEAFF
TGTGCCAGCAGGGAATTCGGGAGGCAAATGAACACTGAAGCTTTCTTT
>TRBV20-1|TRBJ2-2|NA|NA
CSFLGRDNTGELFF
TGCAGTTTCCTAGGGCGGGACAACACCGGGGAGCTGTTTTTT